This T cell receptor beta chain was captured in a study of blood T cell repertoires in COVID-19. Study context: Acute and convalescent COVID-19 specimens originated in the United States, Italy and Spain. PBMCs, B-cell-depleted T cells, or T cells were the source of the cDNA or gDNA that made up the material.

Germline lookup yields CDR1 GTSNPN and CDR2 SVGIG (reference sequence). This CDR3 contains 13 residues. V dropped 0 bases and J dropped 4 bases, with 7 bases sitting between them. Original processing notes: For nucleated cells, counts were estimated from reference gene primer amplification. Generated by immunoSEQ multiplex PCR, the TCRdb table keeps only in-frame clones and is missing some. The V and J calls and clone size were taken over from that table, and D and trimming were inferred from the DNA. The sample lists around 40,000 clones; about 90% were seen once. The TCR sequence derives from a human donor in a cohort sampled during active COVID-19. Sequencing was performed on peripheral blood. V gene TRBV30 combines with J gene TRBJ1-5; D possibly corresponds to TRBD1 (5 bases). The CDR3 region has the DNA TGTGCCTGGAGTGTGGGGGGGAATCAGCCCCAGCATTTT. It specifies CAWSVGGNQPQHF.